The T cell receptor beta chain under discussion was sequenced for a study of OX40 agonist ivuxolimab in advanced cancers. Overall study: Participants could have had prior anti-PD-1, anti-PD-L1 or anti-CTLA-4 therapy, and about 37% had some. Broader study findings: Clonal expansion among partial responders at 0.1-3.0 mg/kg ranked near the lowest. Circulating CD4+ and CD8+ T cells showed clonal expansion by week 6 at 0.1 to 3.0 mg/kg.

J lost 3 bases, V lost 0 bases, and 13 bases had no gene match. The germline V gene has CDR1 SGHNT and CDR2 YENEEA. The CDR3 is 18 amino acids. The table came from immunoSEQ multiplex PCR; TCRdb's copy has only in-frame clones and leaves some out. The sample lists around 31,000 clones, 88% occurring once. As to this clone: What it binds is not known.

Autoimmune disease history or systemic immunosuppression led to patient exclusion. Sequenced material: CD4+ or CD8+ T cells sorted from blood, taken in a trial of the OX40 agonist ivuxolimab. V usage is TRBV11-3 and J usage is TRBJ1-1; 7 bases are shared with TRBD1. The TCR was taken from an adult with an advanced solid tumor such as melanoma, head and neck, liver or kidney cancer. CDR3 loop: CASSLDRRVLDRDTEAFF. Written as DNA, the CDR3 is TGTGCCAGCAGCTTAGATCGACGCGTCTTAGACAGGGACACTGAAGCTTTCTTT.